Below, 8 T cell receptor beta chains from the same sample are listed, as sequenced in a study of Graves' ophthalmopathy and Graves' hyperthyroidism. Scientists amplified the TCR beta CDR3 regions from RNA transcripts. A first-round RT-PCR used HTBI primers, followed by a second-round multiplex PCR. TCRdb re-derived calls from the multiplex PCR reads in MiXCR, one entry per CDR3 protein. The sample consists of about 150,000 distinct CDR3 sequences, less than 45% of them appearing once. The source material was peripheral blood. These receptors all come from a woman in her forties with Graves' ophthalmopathy.

This clonotype was recorded many times. It may be a read error: a sequence one base away is much more abundant. This chain uses TRBV12-3 or TRBV12-4 with TRBJ1-1; D not resolved. The CDR3 contains 17 residues. V was pared by 5 bases and J by 4 bases, with 23 bases between. The CDR3 reads CASSLRRSGMSGTEAFF. The DNA of the CDR3 is TGTGCCAGCAGTCTTAGGCGGTCAGGTATGAGCGGCACTGAAGCTTTCTTT.

The table lists this clonotype with many counts. The gene calls are TRBV15 and TRBJ1-6; D remains ambiguous. Trimming pared 1 base from V and 9 bases from J, leaving 13 bases between. This CDR3 has 15 amino acids. The V gene's germline CDR1 is LNHNV and CDR2 YYDKDF (reference sequence). The chain's CDR3 is CATSRGGGSSSPLHF. For the CDR3, the DNA is TGTGCCACCAGCAGAGGGGGAGGGTCGAGTTCACCCCTCCACTTT.

This clonotype was seen only a few times. The V gene is TRBV6-1, the J gene TRBJ2-7, with D possibly being TRBD1 (6 bases). This CDR3 comprises 14 residues. V was trimmed by 6 bases and J by 6 bases, leaving 18 bases between them. Germline V gene lookup returns CDR1 MNHNS and CDR2 SASEGT. The CDR3 loop is CASRSTQGSPEQYF. CDR3 sequence (DNA): TGTGCCAGCAGGTCGACACAGGGAAGCCCCGAGCAGTACTTC.

This chain uses TRBV27 with TRBJ2-7; D perhaps matches TRBD2 (5 bases). Trimming removed 5 bases at V and 0 bases at J, with 11 bases between. This CDR3 contains 14 residues. Germline CDR1 reads MNHEY; CDR2 reads SMNVEV (reference sequence). CDR3: CASSERYASYEQYF. CDR3 bases: TGTGCCAGCAGTGAGCGGTACGCCTCCTACGAGCAGTACTTC.

The gene calls are TRBV2 and TRBJ2-7; the D gene is possibly TRBD1 (6 bases). The CDR3 spans 15 residues. CDR1 and CDR2 (germline): SNHLY, FYNNEI. V gave up 11 bases and J gave up 0 bases, with 20 bases separating them. Here the CDR3 DNA reads TGTGCCTGCTACAGGGAAGGGGGTTACTCCTACGAGCAGTACTTC. The encoded protein is CACYREGGYSYEQYF.

This clonotype was counted only a few times. The chain links TRBV27 to TRBJ1-2; 8 nucleotides line up with TRBD1. The CDR3 extends over 16 amino acids. Losses at the gene ends were 4 bases for V and 8 bases for J; bases not matched to a gene: 15. Looked up from germline, CDR1 is MNHEY and CDR2 is SMNVEV (reference sequence). The CDR3 coding sequence is TGTGCCAGCAGTTCCCCGGTAGGACAGGGAATGGGGGGCTACACCTTC. The encoded protein is CASSSPVGQGMGGYTF.

This clonotype came up a few times. V and J are TRBV6-5 and TRBJ1-2; possibly TRBD1 for D (6 bases). The CDR3 is 14 residues long. Germline assignment: CDR1 MNHEY and CDR2 SVGAGI. Trimming stripped 0 bases from V and 4 bases from J, with 9 bases between. CDR3 nucleotide sequence: TGTGCCAGCAGTTACTCGGAGGGGGGCTATGGCTACACCTTC. Amino acids: CASSYSEGGYGYTF.

This clonotype has at least ten counts. V is TRBV12-3 or TRBV12-4 and J is TRBJ2-7; D gene unclear. Trimming took 8 bases from V and 2 from J, leaving 10 bases between them. This CDR3 is built from 12 residues. CDR3 nucleotide sequence: TGTGCCAGCGGCAGGACGACCTACGAGCAGTACTTC. It specifies CASGRTTYEQYF.